This TCR beta chain comes out of a study of CD8 T cells in Susac syndrome. In its sample, this clonotype was seen a few times. The RNA input was roughly 0.45 to 1 ug, and it was reverse transcribed with random hexamers. From the immunoSEQ multiplex PCR reads, TCRdb called clonotypes with MiXCR, one entry per CDR3 protein. The sample shows some 120,000 distinct CDR3 sequences, 85% to 95% of them seen only once. The CDR3 contains 16 residues. Germline V gene sequence: CDR1 SGHAT, CDR2 FQDESV (reference sequence). V gave up 6 bases and J gave up 0 bases, with 15 bases separating them. The gene calls are TRBV11-1 and TRBJ2-1; the D gene is possibly TRBD1 (6 bases). The specimen sequenced was CD8+ T cells from PBMCs. This sequence originates from a human donor in good health. The CDR3: CASSRAGGSSYNEQFF. Written as DNA, the CDR3 is TGTGCCAGCAGTCGTGCTGGGGGCAGCTCCTACAATGAGCAGTTCTTC.